This TCR beta chain was observed in a study of spatial heterogeneity in lung cancer. TCRdb re-called the 5' RACE reads through MiXCR, storing one row per CDR3 protein. This sample carries some 37,000 distinct CDR3 sequences, roughly 7.4% of them seen once, and the ten largest clones take over 25%. This clonotype was detected many times. Described time point: sample taken at primary tumor resection. This CDR3 region has 13 residues. Trimming left V 0 bases short and J 5 bases short, with 7 bases between. Germline V gene sequence: CDR1 SGHDN, CDR2 FVKESK. The genes are TRBV14 and TRBJ1-1, with D hard to call. The sequence came from a male donor with early-stage non-small cell lung cancer. Sequences were derived from PBMCs, sampled at surgery. CDR3 nucleotide sequence: TGTGCCAGCAGCCAAGATCGGGTAACTGAAGCTTTCTTT. Amino acid sequence: CASSQDRVTEAFF.